This TCR beta chain came from a study of breast tumors, draining lymph nodes, adjacent tissues. Study conclusions and caveats: Tumor TCR diversity was below lymph nodes but above nontumor tissue. The data were judged consistent with most tumor T cells coming from lymph node and expanding in tumor. Compared with basal-like, luminal-like tumors shared significantly more repertoire with nontumor tissue.

Axillary draining lymph nodes of breast cancer patients supplied the node samples. To note about this clonotype: The antigen is not known. The junction shows a germline mismatch at one end, possibly a read error.

Germline V gives CDR1 PRHDT, CDR2 FYEKMQ (reference sequence). The CDR3 consists of 16 residues. TCRdb reanalysed the multiplex PCR reads using MiXCR and keeps one entry per CDR3 protein. The data contain 130,000 or so distinct CDR3 sequences, approximately 30% of them singletons. The sequencing sample was made of axillary lymph node tissue. V is TRBV13 and J is TRBJ2-3, with 8 bases aligning to TRBD2. This TCR was recovered from a female donor with breast cancer. Some clones in this sample may be carry-over from other donors' samples. The CDR3 DNA sequence: TGTGCCAGCAGCGTAGGGGCGGGGGGAAGCACAGATACGCAGTATTTT. It codes for CASSVGAGGSTDTQYF.